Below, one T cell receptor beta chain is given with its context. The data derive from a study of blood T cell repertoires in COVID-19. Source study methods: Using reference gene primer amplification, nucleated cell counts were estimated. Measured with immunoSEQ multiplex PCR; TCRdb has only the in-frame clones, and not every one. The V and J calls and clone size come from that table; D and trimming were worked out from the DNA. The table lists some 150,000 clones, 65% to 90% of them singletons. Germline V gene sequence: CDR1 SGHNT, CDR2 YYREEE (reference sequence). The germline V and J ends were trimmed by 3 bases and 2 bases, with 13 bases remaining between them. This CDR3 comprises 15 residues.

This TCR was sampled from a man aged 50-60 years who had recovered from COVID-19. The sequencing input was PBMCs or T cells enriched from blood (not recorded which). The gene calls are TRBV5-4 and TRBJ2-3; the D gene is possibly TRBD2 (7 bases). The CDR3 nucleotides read TGTGCCAGCAGCTGGTGGGGGGGCCTCACAGATACGCAGTATTTT. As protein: CASSWWGGLTDTQYF. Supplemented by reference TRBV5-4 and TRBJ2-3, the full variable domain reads ETGVTQSPTHLIKTRGQQVTLRCSSQSGHNTVSWYQQALGQGPQFIFQYYREEENGRGNFPPRFSGLQFPNYSSELNVNALELDDSALYLCASSWWGGLTDTQYFGPGTRLTVL.